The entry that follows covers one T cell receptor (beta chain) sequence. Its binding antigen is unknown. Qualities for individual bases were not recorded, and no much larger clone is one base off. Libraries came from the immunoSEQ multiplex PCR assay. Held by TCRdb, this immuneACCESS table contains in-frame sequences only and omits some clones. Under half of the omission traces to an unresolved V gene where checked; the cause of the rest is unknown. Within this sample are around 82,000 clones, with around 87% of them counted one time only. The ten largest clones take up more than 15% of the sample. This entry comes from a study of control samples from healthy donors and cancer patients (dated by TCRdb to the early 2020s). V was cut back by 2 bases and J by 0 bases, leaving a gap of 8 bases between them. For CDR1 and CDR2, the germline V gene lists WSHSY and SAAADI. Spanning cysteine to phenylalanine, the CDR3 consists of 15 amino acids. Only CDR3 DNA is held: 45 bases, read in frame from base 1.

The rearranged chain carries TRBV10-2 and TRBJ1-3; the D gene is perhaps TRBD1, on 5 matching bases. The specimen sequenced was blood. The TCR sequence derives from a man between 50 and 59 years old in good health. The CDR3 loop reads CASSEEGSSGNTIYF. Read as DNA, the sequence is TGCGCCAGCAGTGAGGAGGGGAGCTCTGGAAACACCATATATTTT.